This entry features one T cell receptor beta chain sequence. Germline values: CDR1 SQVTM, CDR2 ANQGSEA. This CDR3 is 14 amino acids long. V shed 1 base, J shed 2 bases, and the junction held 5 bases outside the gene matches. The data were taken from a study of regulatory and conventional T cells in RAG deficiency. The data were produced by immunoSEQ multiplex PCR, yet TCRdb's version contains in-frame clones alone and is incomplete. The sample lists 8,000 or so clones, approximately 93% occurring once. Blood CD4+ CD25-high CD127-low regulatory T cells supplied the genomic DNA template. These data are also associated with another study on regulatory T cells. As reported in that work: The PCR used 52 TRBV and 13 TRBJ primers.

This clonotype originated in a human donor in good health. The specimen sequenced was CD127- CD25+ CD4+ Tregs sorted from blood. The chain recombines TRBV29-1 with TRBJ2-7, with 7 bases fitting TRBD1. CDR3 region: CSVEAQGPPYEQYF. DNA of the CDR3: TGCAGCGTTGAAGCACAGGGGCCGCCCTACGAGCAGTACTTC.